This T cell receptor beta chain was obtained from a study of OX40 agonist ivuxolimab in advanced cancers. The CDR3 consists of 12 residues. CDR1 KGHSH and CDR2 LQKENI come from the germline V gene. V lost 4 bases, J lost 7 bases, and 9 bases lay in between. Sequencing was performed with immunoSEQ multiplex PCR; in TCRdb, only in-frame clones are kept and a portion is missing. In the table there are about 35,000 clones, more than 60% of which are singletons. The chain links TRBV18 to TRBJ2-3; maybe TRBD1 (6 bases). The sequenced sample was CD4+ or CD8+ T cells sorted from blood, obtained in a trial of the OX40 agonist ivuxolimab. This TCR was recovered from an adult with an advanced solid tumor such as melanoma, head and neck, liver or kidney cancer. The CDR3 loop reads CASSRGTYTQYF. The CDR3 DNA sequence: TGTGCCAGCTCACGAGGGACATATACGCAGTATTTT.